Presented here are 18 T cell receptor beta chains from one specimen sequenced in a study of shared clonotypes between healthy human individuals. Sequencing used immunoSEQ multiplex PCR; TCRdb keeps in-frame clones, though not all of them. Of more than 2 million clones in the sample, 85% to 95% are singletons; the top ten hold 0.13%. The sequenced material came from naive CD4+ T cells sorted from blood. Described subset: CD45RA+ positively selected. The receptors come from a man aged 18-30 years in good health.

The chain recombines TRBV27 with TRBJ1-2; 7 bases match TRBD1. Germline CDR1 and CDR2: MNHEY and SMNVEV (reference sequence). V shed 4 bases and J 3 bases; nucleotides not matched to a gene: 5. This CDR3 has 14 residues. The DNA of the CDR3 is TGTGCCAGCAGTTCCGACAGGGCCGACTATGGCTACACCTTC. It encodes CASSSDRADYGYTF.

This chain links TRBV27 with TRBJ1-6, with D maybe TRBD1 (5 bases). Trimming shortened V by 10 bases and J by 3 bases, and 19 bases separated the two germline ends. CDR1 is MNHEY, CDR2 SMNVEV, per germline (reference sequence). The CDR3 has 16 amino acids. In DNA, the CDR3 is TGTGCCACTAAGAGGGACGGAACTAGCTATAATTCACCCCTCCACTTT. Translated, it gives CATKRDGTSYNSPLHF.

J is TRBJ2-7 and V is TRBV5-1; 8 bases are shared with TRBD2. This CDR3 spans 14 amino acids. Germline assignment: CDR1 SGHRS and CDR2 YFSETQ. The trim removed 0 bases at V and 3 bases at J, leaving 2 bases unmatched. The CDR3 loop reads CASSLAGLGYEQYF. CDR3 DNA sequence: TGCGCCAGCAGCTTGGCGGGACTAGGCTACGAGCAGTACTTC.

The genes are TRBV6-4 and TRBJ2-1; D is unclear. Trimming pared 9 bases from V and 4 bases from J, leaving 13 bases between. The CDR3 is made up of 13 amino acids. The germline CDR1 and CDR2 sequences are MRHNA and SNTAGT. The CDR3: CASSAQKYNEQFF. The CDR3 DNA reads as TGTGCCAGTTCCGCGCAGAAATACAATGAGCAGTTCTTC.

The J gene is TRBJ1-2, the V gene TRBV7-8; 10 nucleotides agree with TRBD1. The CDR3 has 15 amino acids. V lost 5 bases and J lost 2; bases outside the gene matches: 5. The V gene's germline CDR1 is SGHVS and CDR2 FQNEAQ. The CDR3 reads CASSPWDRGNYGYTF. The CDR3 coding sequence is TGTGCCAGCAGCCCGTGGGACAGGGGAAACTATGGCTACACCTTC.

The CDR3 coding sequence is TGTGCCAGCAGGCTTGCTTCTACAAATGAGCAGTTCTTC. Translating gives CASRLASTNEQFF. The chain has TRBV7-6 and TRBJ2-1; D remains ambiguous. CDR1 and CDR2 (germline): SGHVS, FNYEAQ. This CDR3 region has 13 residues. The ends were cut back, 6 bases at V and 7 bases at J, with 13 bases in the middle. Complete variable domain (other parts from reference TRBV7-6 and TRBJ2-1): GAGVSQSPRYKVTKRGQDVALRCDPISGHVSLYWYRQALGQGPEFLTYFNYEAQQDKSGLPNDRFSAERPEGSISTLTIQRTEQRDSAMYRCASRLASTNEQFFGPGTRLTVL.

The J gene is TRBJ2-7, the V gene TRBV11-2, with 13 bases identical to TRBD2. CDR1 SGHAT and CDR2 FQNNGV come from the germline V gene. The V gene end was trimmed by 1 base and the J gene end by 0 bases; junction bases not matched to a gene: 9. This CDR3 spans 19 amino acids. DNA for the CDR3: TGTGCCAGCAGCTTAGGGGGACTAGCGGGGTCCCTAATCTCCTACGAGCAGTACTTC. Its translation is CASSLGGLAGSLISYEQYF.

This chain links TRBV10-3 with TRBJ2-1; 14 bases are shared with TRBD2. The CDR3 consists of 19 residues. The V gene end was trimmed by 2 bases and the J gene end by 0 bases; junction bases not matched to a gene: 6. Germline assignment: CDR1 ENHRY and CDR2 SYGVKD. The CDR3 region is CAISEGTSGSGGSYNEQFF. The CDR3 nucleotides are TGTGCCATCAGTGAGGGGACTAGCGGGAGTGGGGGCTCCTACAATGAGCAGTTCTTC.

This chain uses TRBV18 with TRBJ2-2; 7 bases are shared with TRBD1. CDR1 and CDR2 (germline): KGHSH, LQKENI. J gave up 1 base and V 1 base, and 3 bases lay outside the gene matches. The CDR3 loop spans 16 amino acids. CDR3 bases: TGTGCCAGCTCACCACAGGGGGCTGAGAACACCGGGGAGCTGTTTTTT. Its protein product is CASSPQGAENTGELFF.

CDR3 amino acids: CAISEWGAVTEAFF. In DNA, the CDR3 is TGTGCCATCAGTGAGTGGGGGGCGGTCACTGAAGCTTTCTTT. The rearrangement joins TRBV10-3 to TRBJ1-1, with TRBD1 as a possible D gene (6 bases). CDR1 ENHRY and CDR2 SYGVKD come from the germline V gene. The germline V and J ends were trimmed by 1 base and 4 bases, with 10 bases remaining between them. The CDR3 extends over 14 amino acids.

V and J are TRBV28 and TRBJ2-2, with TRBD1 matching 7 bases. Germline trimming cut 2 bases from V and 4 bases from J; bases unmatched to any gene: 4. The CDR3 runs to 15 residues. The V gene's germline CDR1 is MDHEN and CDR2 SYDVKM. The CDR3 nucleotides read TGTGCCAGCAGTTTAGCAGGGGGACCCACCGGGGAGCTGTTTTTT. It yields the protein CASSLAGGPTGELFF.

V usage is TRBV5-1 and J usage is TRBJ2-2, with TRBD1 matching over 7 bases. This CDR3 spans 15 amino acids. The V gene's germline CDR1 is SGHRS and CDR2 YFSETQ. The J segment lost 3 bases and the V segment lost 4 bases, leaving 6 bases of the junction unmatched. CDR3 bases: TGCGCCAGCAGCGAACACAGGGGAGACACCGGGGAGCTGTTTTTT. Translating it yields CASSEHRGDTGELFF.

The chain recombines TRBV7-2 with TRBJ2-2; 11 bases align to TRBD2. The V gene end was trimmed by 7 bases and the J gene end by 5 bases; junction bases not matched to a gene: 6. Germline CDR1 is SGHTA and CDR2 is FQGNSA. The CDR3 sequence is 15 residues long. CDR3 in DNA: TGTGCCAGCACCATACTAGCGGGAGCGACCGGGGAGCTGTTTTTT. Its translation: CASTILAGATGELFF.

The rearrangement joins TRBV21-1 to TRBJ2-7; the table's D call, TRBD1, was not checked against the DNA. TRBV21-1 is reported as a pseudogene. This CDR3 is 12 amino acids long. The CDR3 sequence is CASTMTGGEQYF. In DNA, the CDR3 is TGTGCCAGCACCATGACAGGAGGCGAGCAGTACTTC.

V and J are TRBV15 and TRBJ2-1; 10 bases line up with TRBD2. V shed 5 bases and J 7 bases; nucleotides not matched to a gene: 8. The CDR3 length is 15 residues. CDR1 LNHNV and CDR2 YYDKDF come from the germline V gene (reference sequence). The DNA of the CDR3 is TGTGCCACCAGCGCCCGGACTAGCGGCTTAAATGAGCAGTTCTTC. Amino acid sequence: CATSARTSGLNEQFF.

V gene TRBV2 combines with J gene TRBJ1-1; D is ambiguous. The CDR3 runs 14 residues. The germline CDR1 and CDR2 sequences are SNHLY and FYNNEI. V gave up 8 bases and J gave up 1 base, with 14 bases separating them. Written as DNA, the CDR3 is TGTGCCAGCCAGCTAACGGACGGGAACACTGAAGCTTTCTTT. The encoded protein is CASQLTDGNTEAFF.

The gene calls are TRBV25-1 and TRBJ2-7; the match to TRBD1 covers 8 bases. There are 13 residues in the CDR3. V shed 5 bases and J 3 bases; nucleotides not matched to a gene: 3. CDR1 is MGHDK, CDR2 SYGVNS, per germline. In DNA form, the CDR3 reads TGTGCCAGCAGTTGGACAGGGATCTACGAGCAGTACTTC. Protein sequence: CASSWTGIYEQYF.

The chain employs TRBV30 and TRBJ2-5; D might be TRBD2 (6 bases). V gave up 0 bases and J gave up 1 base, with 9 bases separating them. Germline CDR1 reads GTSNPN; CDR2 reads SVGIG (reference sequence). The length of the CDR3 is 14 residues. The CDR3 bases are TGTGCCTGGAGTGTGGGACTGCCCCAAGAGACCCAGTACTTC. Amino acid sequence: CAWSVGLPQETQYF.